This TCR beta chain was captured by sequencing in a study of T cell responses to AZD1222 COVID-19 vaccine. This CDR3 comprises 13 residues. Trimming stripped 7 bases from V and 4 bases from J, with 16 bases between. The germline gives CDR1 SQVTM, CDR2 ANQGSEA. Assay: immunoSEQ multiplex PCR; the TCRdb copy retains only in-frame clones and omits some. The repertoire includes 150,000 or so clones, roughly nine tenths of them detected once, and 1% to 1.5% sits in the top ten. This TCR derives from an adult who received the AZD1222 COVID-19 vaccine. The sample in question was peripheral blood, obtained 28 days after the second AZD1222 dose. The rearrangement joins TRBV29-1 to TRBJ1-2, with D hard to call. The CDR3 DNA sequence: TGCAGCGCTACCCCGGACGGACGCTATGGCTACACCTTC. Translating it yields CSATPDGRYGYTF. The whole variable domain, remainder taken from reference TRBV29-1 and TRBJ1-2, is SAVISQKPSRDICQRGTSLTIQCQVDSQVTMMFWYRQQPGQSLTLIATANQGSEATYESGFVIDKFPISRPNLTFSTLTVSNMSPEDSSIYLCSATPDGRYGYTFGSGTRLTVV.